This TCR beta chain was obtained from a study of blood T cell repertoires in COVID-19. The V segment lost 4 bases and the J segment 0 bases; nucleotides outside the gene matches: 0. The length of the CDR3 is 14 residues. Germline V gene data show CDR1 as SQVTM and CDR2 as ANQGSEA. Source study methods: By means of reference gene primer amplification, nucleated cell counts were estimated. TCRdb's table, derived via immunoSEQ multiplex PCR, lists solely in-frame clones and lacks some. The D gene and trimming were derived from the DNA, and the V and J assignments and clone size from that table. The table has over 90,000 clones, roughly 84% seen once.

Sequences were obtained from peripheral blood. The sequence was collected from a human donor in a cohort sampled during active COVID-19. This chain links TRBV29-1 with TRBJ2-4, with TRBD2 matching over 10 bases. In nucleotides, the CDR3 is TGCAGCGTTGCTAGCGGGGGAGCCAAAAACATTCAGTACTTC. The encoded protein is CSVASGGAKNIQYF.